This is a list of T cell receptor beta chains from one sample in a study of cytomegalovirus exposure and HLA in healthy donors. Measured with immunoSEQ multiplex PCR; TCRdb has only the in-frame clones, and not every one. The sample has roughly 140,000 clones, about four fifths seen once. Input material: PBMCs. Source of these receptors: a man aged 35 to 55 in good health and CMV-seropositive. CDR3s include the opening cysteine and the closing phenylalanine or tryptophan. D genes are given only for firm matches. The size field is filled for only some rows; it gives once, few, many or a size class.

j_call cdr3_length d_call clone_size v_call cdr3_aa cdr3_nt
TRBJ1-1 14 . . TRBV4-2 CASSRGHSATEAFF TGTGCCAGCAGCCGAGGACACTCGGCCACTGAAGCTTTCTTT
TRBJ1-4 12 . . TRBV9 CASSVQGGRLFF TGTGCCAGCAGCGTCCAGGGAGGGAGACTGTTTTTT
TRBJ2-7 14 . . TRBV7-2 CASSLVAGTYEQYF TGTGCCAGCAGCTTAGTGGCAGGTACCTACGAGCAGTACTTC
TRBJ2-5 16 . . TRBV5-1 CASSSLLSFEQETQYF TGCGCCAGCAGCTCCTTACTTTCCTTCGAACAAGAGACCCAGTACTTC
TRBJ1-1 12 . once TRBV10-3 CAISLGENEAFF TGTGCCATCAGTTTGGGAGAGAATGAAGCTTTCTTT
TRBJ1-2 13 TRBD1 . TRBV7-8 CASSPRQGSGYTF TGTGCCAGCAGCCCTCGACAGGGCTCTGGCTACACCTTC
TRBJ2-2 14 . . TRBV7-7 CASTAGANTGELFF TGTGCTAGCACGGCAGGGGCGAACACCGGGGAGCTGTTTTTT
TRBJ1-1 12 TRBD1 . TRBV5-1 CASRATGGGAFF TGCGCCAGCAGGGCTACAGGGGGCGGTGCTTTCTTT
TRBJ2-5 20 TRBD2 few TRBV7-7 CASSLGIKASGRRRQETQYF TGTGCTAGCAGCTTAGGAATAAAGGCTAGCGGGAGGAGGCGGCAAGAGACCCAGTACTTC
TRBJ2-7 15 . . TRBV18 CASSPGNRALYEQYF TGTGCCAGCTCACCCGGCAACAGGGCCCTCTACGAGCAGTACTTC
TRBJ2-4 16 . . TRBV5-1 CASSLFSVRAKNIQYF TGCGCCAGCAGCTTGTTTAGCGTTAGGGCCAAAAACATTCAGTACTTC
TRBJ2-7 16 TRBD2 few TRBV19 CASSRGLAVSSYEQYF TGTGCCAGTAGTAGGGGACTAGCGGTGAGCTCCTACGAGCAGTACTTC
TRBJ2-1 15 TRBD2 . TRBV27 CASSPGTSGNNEQFF TGTGCCAGCAGTCCTGGGACTAGCGGAAACAATGAGCAGTTCTTC
TRBJ2-1 12 TRBD1 . TRBV27 CASSTGVNEQFF TGTGCCAGCAGTACAGGGGTCAATGAGCAGTTCTTC
TRBJ1-5 14 . few TRBV6-5 CASRAVYSNQPQHF TGTGCCAGCCGTGCGGTTTATAGCAATCAGCCCCAGCATTTT
TRBJ2-7 11 . . TRBV6-6 CASSRAYEQYF TGTGCCAGCAGTCGAGCCTACGAGCAGTACTTC
TRBJ2-2 13 TRBD1 . TRBV5-6 CASRDRNTGELFF TGTGCCAGCCGGGACAGGAACACCGGGGAGCTGTTTTTT
TRBJ1-2 13 TRBD1 . TRBV6-1 CATHRGRFYGYTF TGTGCCACCCACAGGGGGCGCTTCTATGGCTACACCTTC
TRBJ2-1 16 . . TRBV7-3 CASSLSLASPYNEQFF TGTGCCAGCAGCTTAAGTCTAGCGAGCCCCTACAATGAGCAGTTCTTC